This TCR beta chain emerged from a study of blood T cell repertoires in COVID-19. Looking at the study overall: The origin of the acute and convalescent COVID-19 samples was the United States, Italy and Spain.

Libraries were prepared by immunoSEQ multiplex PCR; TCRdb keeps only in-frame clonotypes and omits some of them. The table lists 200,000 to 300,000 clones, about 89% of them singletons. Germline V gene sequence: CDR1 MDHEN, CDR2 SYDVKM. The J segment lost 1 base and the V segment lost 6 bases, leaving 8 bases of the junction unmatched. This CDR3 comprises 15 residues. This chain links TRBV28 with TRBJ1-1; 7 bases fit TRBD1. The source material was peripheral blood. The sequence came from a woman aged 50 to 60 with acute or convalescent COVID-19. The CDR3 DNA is TGTGCCAGCAGACACGGGGACAGAAAGAACACTGAAGCTTTCTTT. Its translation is CASRHGDRKNTEAFF.